This note documents a single TCR beta chain sequence. The data originate from a study of cytomegalovirus exposure and HLA in healthy donors. The protocol was immunoSEQ multiplex PCR, while the TCRdb copy is restricted to in-frame clones and leaves out a portion. The table lists 200,000 or so clones, about four fifths of them singletons, with roughly 7.5% in the top ten. This CDR3 has 15 amino acids. V was clipped by 5 bases and J by 2 bases; unmatched bases: 8. Per the germline V gene, CDR1 is LNHDA and CDR2 is SQIVND (reference sequence). V is TRBV19 and J is TRBJ2-7; 8 bases are a match to TRBD2. The TCR originated in a man in his late teens or twenties in good health and CMV-seropositive. Material for sequencing was PBMCs. The CDR3 bases are TGTGCCAGTAGTTCCCAGCGGGAGTTTACCTACGAGCAGTACTTC. It encodes CASSSQREFTYEQYF.